One sample yielded the 24 T cell receptor beta chains listed below, sequenced in a study of blood T cell repertoires in COVID-19. Produced via immunoSEQ multiplex PCR; TCRdb's table is partial and in-frame only. Of 300,000 to 400,000 clones in the sample, around four fifths were seen once. What was sequenced was peripheral blood. The receptor source for this set is a man between 25 and 39 years old with active or convalescent COVID-19.

This chain links TRBV28 with TRBJ2-7; no definite D call. The CDR3 totals 13 residues. The germline V and J ends were trimmed by 6 bases and 6 bases, with 15 bases remaining between them. Germline-derived CDR1 and CDR2 are MDHEN and SYDVKM. The CDR3 sequence is CASSPAAAIEQYF. CDR3 nucleotide sequence: TGTGCCAGCAGCCCTGCGGCAGCGATCGAGCAGTACTTC.

J is TRBJ2-2 and V is TRBV6-5; 9 nucleotides agree with TRBD1. In germline, CDR1 is MNHEY, CDR2 SVGAGI. The CDR3 has 13 amino acids. V lost 6 bases and J lost 6; bases outside the gene matches: 2. CDR3 amino acids: CASSDRGSGELFF. For the CDR3, the DNA is TGTGCCAGCAGCGACAGGGGGTCCGGGGAGCTGTTTTTT.

The chain combines TRBV30 with TRBJ2-1; D gene uncertain. With 2 bases removed from V and 8 bases from J, the gap between germline ends came to 10 bases. The CDR3 loop spans 12 amino acids. CDR1 and CDR2 (germline): GTSNPN, SVGIG (reference sequence). The CDR3 DNA follows: TGTGCCTGGAGTCGACAAATGGATGAGCAGTTCTTC. Residues: CAWSRQMDEQFF.

V and J are TRBV4-1 and TRBJ2-3; tentatively, D is TRBD2 (5 bases). CDR3 length: 14 residues. Germline V gene lookup returns CDR1 MGHRA and CDR2 YSYEKL. V lost 1 base and J lost 5, with 10 bases in between. CDR3 nucleotides: TGCGCCAGCAGCCAAGGATCGGAGGTAGATACGCAGTATTTT. This encodes CASSQGSEVDTQYF.

The chain has TRBV7-2 and TRBJ2-7, with TRBD2 matching 8 bases. The junction had 3 bases not matched to a gene; V was cut back by 0 bases and J by 5 bases. Germline loops: CDR1 SGHTA, CDR2 FQGNSA. This CDR3 has 14 amino acids. The CDR3 protein is CASSLAGLGHEQYF. The CDR3 DNA reads TGTGCCAGCAGCTTAGCGGGACTAGGACACGAGCAGTACTTC.

The chain uses TRBV5-1 and TRBJ1-6; no reliable D call. Germline CDR1 is SGHRS and CDR2 is YFSETQ. The CDR3 spans 15 residues. With 4 bases removed from V and 10 bases from J, the gap between germline ends came to 18 bases. The DNA of the CDR3 is TGCGCCAGCAGCCCCTTAGGAGACTTACGATCACCCCTCCACTTT. Residues: CASSPLGDLRSPLHF.

The CDR3 spells CASTDPEEGPGETQYF. CDR3 bases: TGCGCCAGCACCGACCCAGAGGAGGGACCAGGGGAGACCCAGTACTTC. The chain recombines TRBV5-1 with TRBJ2-5; perhaps TRBD2 as D (6 bases). Trimming shortened V by 6 bases and J by 5 bases, and 23 bases separated the two germline ends. Germline CDR1 reads SGHRS; CDR2 reads YFSETQ. The length of the CDR3 is 16 residues. Drawing the rest from reference TRBV5-1 and TRBJ2-5, the complete variable domain is KAGVTQTPRYLIKTRGQQVTLSCSPISGHRSVSWYQQTPGQGLQFLFEYFSETQRNKGNFPGRFSGRQFSNSRSEMNVSTLELGDSALYLCASTDPEEGPGETQYFGPGTRLLVL.

There are a few counts of this clone. The chain employs TRBV7-9 and TRBJ1-2, with D possibly TRBD1 on 5 matching bases. This CDR3 contains 13 residues. CDR1 is SEHNR and CDR2 is FQNEAQ in the germline V gene (reference sequence). With 3 bases removed from V and 5 bases from J, the gap between germline ends came to 10 bases. The CDR3 sequence is CASSFGQRYGYTF. The CDR3 bases are TGTGCCAGCAGCTTTGGACAACGATATGGCTACACCTTC.

The gene calls are TRBV25-1 and TRBJ1-1; D possibly corresponds to TRBD1 (6 bases). CDR1 and CDR2 from the germline V gene are MGHDK and SYGVNS. Trimming took off 2 bases at V and 0 bases at J, with 10 bases between the two ends. CDR3 length equals 15 residues. The CDR3 sequence is CASSEGQLMNTEAFF. As DNA, the CDR3 is TGTGCCAGCAGTGAAGGACAGTTAATGAACACTGAAGCTTTCTTT. Combining the CDR3 with reference TRBV25-1 and TRBJ1-1 gives the whole variable domain EADIYQTPRYLVIGTGKKITLECSQTMGHDKMYWYQQDPGMELHLIHYSYGVNSTEKGDLSSESTVSRIRTEHFPLTLESARPSHTSQYLCASSEGQLMNTEAFFGQGTRLTVV.

This rearrangement joins TRBV29-1 to TRBJ2-1; a weak D match, TRBD1 (6 bases). The V end was cut by 8 bases, the J end by 0 bases, with 11 bases between. This CDR3 spans 13 amino acids. Germline values: CDR1 SQVTM, CDR2 ANQGSEA. The CDR3 nucleotides read TGCAGCACGAGGGGGAGCTCCTACAATGAGCAGTTCTTC. It specifies CSTRGSSYNEQFF.

This clone was seen a single time. The chain is built from TRBV24-1 and TRBJ2-7; 7 bases map to TRBD1. The CDR3 is 13 residues long. J was trimmed by 5 bases and V by 7 bases; bases with no gene match: 7. Germline V gene data show CDR1 as KGHDR and CDR2 as SFDVKD. CDR3 sequence reads: CATSLGTEHEQYF. CDR3 in DNA: TGTGCCACCAGCTTAGGGACAGAACACGAGCAGTACTTC.

The sample holds a few counts of this clone. The chain has TRBV27 and TRBJ1-6; 9 nucleotides line up with TRBD1. Germline trimming cut 8 bases from V and 7 bases from J; bases unmatched to any gene: 21. The CDR3 is 19 residues long. Germline V CDR1 and CDR2: MNHEY, SMNVEV (reference sequence). CDR3 nucleotides: TGTGCCAGCGGAACGTTACGCCTGGGACAGGGAGGAATGAATTCACCCCTCCACTTT. It translates to CASGTLRLGQGGMNSPLHF.

V is TRBV5-4 and J is TRBJ1-1; D might be TRBD1 (5 bases). The germline V gene has CDR1 SGHNT and CDR2 YYREEE (reference sequence). The CDR3 sequence is 12 residues long. V was trimmed by 5 bases and J by 8 bases, leaving 13 bases between them. The CDR3 DNA reads TGTGCCAGCAGTCCCCCAGGGTCAGAAGCTTTCTTT. Amino acids: CASSPPGSEAFF.

V gene TRBV11-2 combines with J gene TRBJ1-4, with a possible D match to TRBD1 (6 bases). The germline V gene encodes CDR1 SGHAT and CDR2 FQNNGV. The CDR3 contains 16 residues. The V end was cut by 1 base, the J end by 7 bases, with 16 bases between. As DNA, the CDR3 is TGTGCCAGCAGCTTAGCCTCAGACAGGATTGGTGAAAAACTGTTTTTT. Protein sequence: CASSLASDRIGEKLFF.

The chain carries TRBV19 and TRBJ1-3; TRBD1 matches at 7 bases. This CDR3 region has 15 residues. The V gene end was trimmed by 7 bases and the J gene end by 0 bases; junction bases not matched to a gene: 6. CDR1 is LNHDA, CDR2 SQIVND, per germline (reference sequence). The CDR3 region has the DNA TGTGCCAGTAATGACAGGGCCAGCTCTGGAAACACCATATATTTT. It specifies CASNDRASSGNTIYF.

The chain is built from TRBV4-3 and TRBJ1-4, with TRBD1 matching 8 bases. Germline-derived CDR1 and CDR2 are LGHNA and YSLEER. With 1 base clipped from V and 6 bases from J, the junction kept 4 bases outside the gene matches. This CDR3 contains 15 residues. The CDR3 region is CASSQAGTGYEKLFF. CDR3 coding DNA: TGCGCCAGCAGCCAAGCCGGGACAGGTTATGAAAAACTGTTTTTT.

V gene TRBV9 combines with J gene TRBJ1-5; D perhaps matches TRBD1 (5 bases). Trimming removed 2 bases from V and 0 bases from J, with 12 bases in between. CDR3 length: 16 residues. The germline V gene has CDR1 SGDLS and CDR2 YYNGEE. CDR3 nucleotide sequence: TGTGCCAGCAGCGTCGAAGGGGTAATTAGCAATCAGCCCCAGCATTTT. Protein: CASSVEGVISNQPQHF.

The chain recombines TRBV7-8 with TRBJ1-1; D may be TRBD1 (6 bases). CDR1 and CDR2 (germline): SGHVS, FQNEAQ. The CDR3 sequence is 14 residues long. Trimming removed 7 bases from V and 3 bases from J, with 15 bases in between. DNA of the CDR3: TGTGCCAGCACCTCTAGACAGGATTACACTGAAGCTTTCTTT. This gives the protein CASTSRQDYTEAFF.

This chain connects TRBV3-1 (or the pseudogene TRBV3-2) to TRBJ1-3; tentative D call: TRBD1 (5 bases). The CDR3 runs to 13 residues. Trimming removed 4 bases from V and 8 bases from J, with 12 bases in between. Germline assignment: CDR1 LGHDT and CDR2 YNNKEL (reference sequence). CDR3 nucleotides: TGTGCCAGCAGCCTGGGGGAGGTACACACCATATATTTT. Translated, it gives CASSLGEVHTIYF.

The chain is built from TRBV24-1 and TRBJ1-2; D remains ambiguous. This CDR3 has 15 residues. CDR1 KGHDR and CDR2 SFDVKD come from the germline V gene. Trimming shortened V by 1 base and J by 8 bases, and 16 bases separated the two germline ends. In DNA, the CDR3 is TGTGCCACCAGTGATTTCGGGCGGGCCCTAGAGGGCTACACCTTC. Its translation: CATSDFGRALEGYTF.

The chain joins TRBV5-1 to TRBJ2-4; 9 positions agree with TRBD1. Germline V gene data show CDR1 as SGHRS and CDR2 as YFSETQ. The CDR3 loop spans 16 amino acids. With 0 bases clipped from V and 7 bases from J, the junction kept 8 bases outside the gene matches. CDR3 nucleotides: TGCGCCAGCAGCTTGGTTGTCGGGACAGGGTTCAACATTCAGTACTTC. Its protein product is CASSLVVGTGFNIQYF.

The rearrangement joins TRBV6-2 or TRBV6-3 to TRBJ2-1; 7 bases are a match to TRBD1. The CDR3 runs to 14 residues. CDR1 and CDR2 (germline): MNHEY, SVGEGT. V shed 0 bases and J 7 bases; nucleotides not matched to a gene: 3. The chain's CDR3 is CASSYSTTGNEQFF. In nucleotides, the CDR3 is TGTGCCAGCAGTTACTCGACGACAGGGAATGAGCAGTTCTTC.

This clone was counted once. The chain carries TRBV5-1 and TRBJ2-7; possibly TRBD1 for D (6 bases). CDR1 and CDR2 from the germline V gene are SGHRS and YFSETQ. V lost 4 bases, J lost 5 bases, and 19 bases lay in between. CDR3 length equals 15 residues. The CDR3 reads CASSLTRTGFNEQYF. CDR3 DNA: TGCGCCAGCAGCCTCACCCGTACAGGGTTTAACGAGCAGTACTTC. The whole variable domain, remainder taken from reference TRBV5-1 and TRBJ2-7, is KAGVTQTPRYLIKTRGQQVTLSCSPISGHRSVSWYQQTPGQGLQFLFEYFSETQRNKGNFPGRFSGRQFSNSRSEMNVSTLELGDSALYLCASSLTRTGFNEQYFGPGTRLTVT.

The CDR3 region is CASSLWGRGEQYF. CDR3 sequence (DNA): TGTGCCAGCAGCTTGTGGGGGCGAGGCGAGCAGTACTTC. This rearrangement joins TRBV7-9 to TRBJ2-7, with a possible D match to TRBD1 (6 bases). Germline V gene lookup returns CDR1 SEHNR and CDR2 FQNEAQ (reference sequence). The CDR3 runs 13 residues. Trimming removed 3 bases at V and 6 bases at J, with 12 bases between.